This T cell receptor (beta chain) was profiled in a study of a mutant IDH1 vaccine in newly diagnosed glioma. The germline gives CDR1 MNHEY, CDR2 SMNVEV (reference sequence). V was trimmed by 1 base and J by 8 bases, leaving 17 bases between them. The CDR3 spans 15 residues. As for time point: week 47, end of study. A 20-mer mutant IDH1 peptide at 300 ug was injected subcutaneously with topical imiquimod. Diagnosis in the donors showed new WHO grade 3 or 4 astrocytomas that were IDH1-mutant and ATRX-lost. This clone has just a few counts. Antigen specificity is unknown. The method was immunoSEQ multiplex PCR; TCRdb's version includes in-frame clones alone and lacks a portion of them. The data contain over 50,000 clones, over 75% of them singletons. Study-level results: Changes to the top peripheral T cell clonotypes appeared unrelated to pseudoprogression.

The TCR sequence derives from a woman aged 40 to 49 with glioma. Some clones in this sample may be carry-over from other donors' samples. J is TRBJ1-2 and V is TRBV27; D is perhaps TRBD1 (5 bases). The sample was PBMCs, taken from a glioma patient whose treatment included an IDH1 peptide vaccine. This CDR3 is CASSLLGGVTRGYTF. CDR3 DNA sequence: TGTGCCAGCAGTTTATTGGGGGGGGTAACTAGGGGCTACACCTTC.